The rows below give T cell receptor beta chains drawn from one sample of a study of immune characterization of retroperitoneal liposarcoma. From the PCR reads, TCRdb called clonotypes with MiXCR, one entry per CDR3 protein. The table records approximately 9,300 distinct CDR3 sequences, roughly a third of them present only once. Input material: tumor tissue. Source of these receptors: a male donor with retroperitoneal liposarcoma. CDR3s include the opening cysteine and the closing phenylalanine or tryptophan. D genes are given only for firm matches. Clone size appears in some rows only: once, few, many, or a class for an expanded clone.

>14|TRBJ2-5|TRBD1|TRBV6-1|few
TGTGCCACAATACGGGACAGCAAACAAGAGACCCAGTACTTC
CATIRDSKQETQYF
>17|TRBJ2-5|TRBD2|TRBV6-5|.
TGTGCCAGCAGTTACTGGCCGGGAGGCGGCCCCGTAGAGACCCAGTACTTC
CASSYWPGGGPVETQYF
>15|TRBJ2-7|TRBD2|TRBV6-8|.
TGTGCCAGCAGAACCGGGACTAGCGGGAGGGACGAGCAGTACTTC
CASRTGTSGRDEQYF
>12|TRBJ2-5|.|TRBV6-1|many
TGTGCCAGTGGGCGGGTACAAGAGACCCAGTACTTC
CASGRVQETQYF
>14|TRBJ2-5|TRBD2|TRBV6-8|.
TGTGCCAGCAGACTCGGGACTAGCGGGAGAGCCTATTTCTTC
CASRLGTSGRAYFF
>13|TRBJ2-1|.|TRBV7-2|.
TGTGCCAGCAGCTGGGACTTTCCCTACGAGCAGTTCTTC
CASSWDFPYEQFF
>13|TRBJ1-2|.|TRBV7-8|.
TGTGCCAGCAGCCACCTTGGGGGGCTTGGCTACACCTTC
CASSHLGGLGYTF
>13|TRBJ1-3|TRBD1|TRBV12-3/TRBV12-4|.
TGTGCCAGCAGTCGACAGGGAGGAAACACCATATATTTT
CASSRQGGNTIYF
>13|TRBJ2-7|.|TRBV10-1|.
TGCGCCAGCAGTGATTCGACTGCCCCCGAGCAGTACTTC
CASSDSTAPEQYF
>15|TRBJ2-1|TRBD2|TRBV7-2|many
TGTGCCAGCAGCTTAGGGCGGGAGGTATACAATGAGCAGTTCTTC
CASSLGREVYNEQFF
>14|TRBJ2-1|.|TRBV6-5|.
TGTGCCAGCAGTTACTCGATTACGGAAGAGACCCAGTTCTTC
CASSYSITEETQFF
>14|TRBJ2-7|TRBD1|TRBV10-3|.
TGTGCCATCAGCTCCGGGACAGAACCCTACGAGCAGTACTTC
CAISSGTEPYEQYF
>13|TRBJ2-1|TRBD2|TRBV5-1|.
TGCGCCAGCAGCGCGGGGACTAGCAATGAGCAGTTCTTC
CASSAGTSNEQFF
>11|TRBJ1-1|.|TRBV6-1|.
TGTGCCAGCACAACACGCTCTCAAGCTTTCTTT
CASTTRSQAFF
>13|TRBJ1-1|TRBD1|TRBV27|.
TGTGCCAGCAGTTGGACAGGGGACACTGAAGCTTTCTTT
CASSWTGDTEAFF
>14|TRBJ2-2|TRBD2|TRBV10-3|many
TGTGCCATCAGTGATGTCGGGGGGGCCGGGGAGCTGTTTTTT
CAISDVGGAGELFF
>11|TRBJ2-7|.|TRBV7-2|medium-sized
TGTGCCAGCCGAACTTCCTACGAGCAGTACTTC
CASRTSYEQYF
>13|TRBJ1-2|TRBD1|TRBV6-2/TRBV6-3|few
TGTGCCAGCAGTCGGACAGGGACTTCTGGCTACACCTTC
CASSRTGTSGYTF
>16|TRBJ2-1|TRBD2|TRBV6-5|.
TGTGCCAGCAGTCGGGGCTCTAGCGGGGGATTGGATGAGCAGTTCTTC
CASSRGSSGGLDEQFF
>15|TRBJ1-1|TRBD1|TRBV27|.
TGTGCCAGCAGTTTGAGGGGACAGGGTCGGACTGAAGCTTTCTTT
CASSLRGQGRTEAFF
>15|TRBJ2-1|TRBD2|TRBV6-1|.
TGTGCCAGCAGTGAGTTAGCGGGAGGTAGCAATGAGCAGTTCTTC
CASSELAGGSNEQFF
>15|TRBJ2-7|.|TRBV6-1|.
TGTGCCAGTTCATTTCCGGGCCACACCTCCTACGAGCAGTACTTC
CASSFPGHTSYEQYF
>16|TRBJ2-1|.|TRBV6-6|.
TGTGCCAGCAGTTACCTCAGCATAAGCTCCTACAATGAGCAGTTCTTC
CASSYLSISSYNEQFF
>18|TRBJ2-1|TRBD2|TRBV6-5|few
TGTGCCAGCAGTTACCAGGGGGATAAAGCGGGGGGGGGCAATGAGCAGTTCTTC
CASSYQGDKAGGGNEQFF
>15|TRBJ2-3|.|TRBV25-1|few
TGTGCCAGCAGCGAGAGTCCGAGGGGCGCAGATACGCAGTATTTT
CASSESPRGADTQYF
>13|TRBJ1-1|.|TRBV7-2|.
TGTGCCAGCAGCAAAGGAGTGAACACTGAAGCTTTCTTT
CASSKGVNTEAFF
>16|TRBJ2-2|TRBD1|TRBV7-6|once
TGTGCCAGCAGCCAAAGGGGGCGTCCGAACACCGGGGAGCTGTTTTTT
CASSQRGRPNTGELFF
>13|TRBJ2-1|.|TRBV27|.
TGTGCCAGCAGTTTTGGCAACCAAGAGACCCAGTTCTTC
CASSFGNQETQFF
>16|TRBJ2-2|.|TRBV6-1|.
TGTGCCAGCAGTGAAAACCCAGGATTGAACACCGGGGAGCTGTTTTTT
CASSENPGLNTGELFF
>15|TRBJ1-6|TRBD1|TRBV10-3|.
TGTGCCATCAGCCCCACAGGGGATAATAATTCACCCCTCCACTTT
CAISPTGDNNSPLHF
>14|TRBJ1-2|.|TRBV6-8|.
TGTGCCAGCAGTTTCAACGGGGCAGAGGAAGGCTACACCTTC
CASSFNGAEEGYTF
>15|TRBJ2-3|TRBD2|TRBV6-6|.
TGTGCCAGCAGTTACACTAGCGGGGGGTCGGATACGCAGTATTTT
CASSYTSGGSDTQYF
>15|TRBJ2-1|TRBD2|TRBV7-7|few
TGTGCTAGCAGCTTAGCTAGCGGGGGGAGGTACGAGCAGTTCTTC
CASSLASGGRYEQFF
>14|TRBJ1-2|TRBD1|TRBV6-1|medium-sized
TGTGCCAGCAGATTTCGACAGGGAAGAGATGGCTACACCTTC
CASRFRQGRDGYTF
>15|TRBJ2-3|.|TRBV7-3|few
TGTGCCAGCAGCTTAACGGTAGCCATCTCGGATACGCAGTATTTT
CASSLTVAISDTQYF
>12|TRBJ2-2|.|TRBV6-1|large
TGTGCCAGCAGAACGGGGTCCGGGGAGCTGTTTTTT
CASRTGSGELFF